Below, 8 T cell receptor beta chains from the same sample are listed, as sequenced in a study of cytomegalovirus exposure and HLA in healthy donors. PCR involved 60 Vbeta and 13 Jbeta primers. Sequencing used immunoSEQ multiplex PCR; TCRdb keeps in-frame clones, though not all of them. The sample includes around 150,000 clones, roughly 73% of them seen just once. Sequencing was performed on PBMCs. The receptor set was obtained from a woman aged 40 to 55 in good health and CMV-seropositive.

This CDR3 reads CASSSWTDNYGYTF. The CDR3 coding sequence is TGTGCCAGCAGTTCTTGGACTGATAACTATGGCTACACCTTC. This chain joins TRBV28 and TRBJ1-2, with D unresolved. V lost 4 bases, J lost 1 base, and 10 bases lay in between. Germline values: CDR1 MDHEN, CDR2 SYDVKM. The CDR3 length is 14 residues.

The CDR3 loop is CASRTFTGQGRAEQFF. CDR3 nucleotide sequence: TGTGCCAGCAGGACATTTACGGGACAGGGTCGAGCTGAGCAGTTCTTC. The V call is TRBV5-4, the J call TRBJ2-1; TRBD1 matches at 9 bases. Germline V gene lookup returns CDR1 SGHNT and CDR2 YYREEE (reference sequence). The CDR3 has 16 amino acids. J lost 9 bases, V lost 5 bases, and 15 bases had no gene match.

The chain joins TRBV9 to TRBJ2-5; tentatively, D is TRBD2 (6 bases). This CDR3 is built from 15 residues. Germline V gene data show CDR1 as SGDLS and CDR2 as YYNGEE. Trimming cost V 1 base and J 1 base, with 11 bases left between them. As DNA, the CDR3 is TGTGCCAGCAGCGTAAGAGGAGGGCCCCAAGAGACCCAGTACTTC. Translation gives CASSVRGGPQETQYF.

The rearrangement joins TRBV28 to TRBJ2-5, with a tentative D call TRBD2 (8 bases). The CDR3 has 15 residues. CDR1 is MDHEN and CDR2 is SYDVKM in the germline V gene. Trimming took off 6 bases at V and 5 bases at J, with 19 bases between the two ends. The CDR3 is CASRLQGTSLETQYF. The CDR3 bases are TGTGCCAGCAGACTACAGGGGACTAGTCTGGAGACCCAGTACTTC. Full variable domain (missing parts from reference TRBV28 and TRBJ2-5): DVKVTQSSRYLVKRTGEKVFLECVQDMDHENMFWYRQDPGLGLRLIYFSYDVKMKEKGDIPEGYSVSREKKERFSLILESASTNQTSMYLCASRLQGTSLETQYFGPGTRLLVL.

V gene TRBV10-1 combines with J gene TRBJ2-2; TRBD2 is a possible D gene (5 bases). The CDR3 is 13 residues long. Germline V lookup: CDR1 WNHNN, CDR2 SYGVQD (reference sequence). Trimming cost V 8 bases and J 0 bases, with 7 bases left between them. CDR3 in DNA: TGCGCCAGCCGGGATCCGAACACCGGGGAGCTGTTTTTT. Residues: CASRDPNTGELFF.

J is TRBJ1-1 and V is TRBV6-5, with D tentatively TRBD1 (6 bases). Deletions cut 6 bases from V and 2 bases from J, with 16 bases between. Germline-derived CDR1 and CDR2 are MNHEY and SVGAGI. This CDR3 has 15 amino acids. This CDR3 is CASSVWGGLNTEAFF. The CDR3 DNA reads TGTGCCAGCAGCGTATGGGGGGGCCTTAACACTGAAGCTTTCTTT.

The chain joins TRBV6-5 to TRBJ2-7, with TRBD1 matching over 8 bases. The CDR3 contains 14 residues. V lost 8 bases to trimming and J lost 5 bases; unmatched junction nucleotides: 11. Per the germline V gene, CDR1 is MNHEY and CDR2 is SVGAGI. The CDR3, as DNA: TGTGCCAGCGGAAAGGCCAGGGGGCTCGACGAGCAGTACTTC. This translates into CASGKARGLDEQYF.

The gene calls are TRBV6-5 and TRBJ2-2, with TRBD1 as a possible D gene (7 bases). CDR3 length: 16 residues. V was pared by 0 bases and J by 6 bases, with 14 bases between. The V gene's germline CDR1 is MNHEY and CDR2 SVGAGI. The CDR3 region is CASSYSWTGGAGELFF. The CDR3, as DNA: TGTGCCAGCAGTTACTCGTGGACAGGAGGGGCCGGGGAGCTGTTTTTT.